These 10 T cell receptor beta chains were sequenced from one sample in a study of T-cell reconstitution after alpha-beta-depleted transplantation in children. As it was prepared, the TCRbeta library received unique molecular identifiers. TCRdb re-called the PCR reads with MiXCR, one entry per CDR3 protein. The data show about 600,000 distinct CDR3 sequences, under 15% seen once. The starting material was PBMCs, mostly from graft donor cells, obtained 360 days after TCRalphabeta/CD19-depleted stem cell transplant. These receptors all stem from a male patient between 10 and 17 years old who had a stem cell transplant for acute myeloid leukemia, so the T cells may come from the graft donor.

V and J are TRBV19 and TRBJ2-2; D not resolved. The length of the CDR3 is 15 residues. The V gene's germline CDR1 is LNHDA and CDR2 SQIVND (reference sequence). Trimming removed 7 bases at V and 1 base at J, with 13 bases between. The CDR3 coding sequence is TGTGCCAGTACACTGTCGGGCATGAACACCGGGGAGCTGTTTTTT. Encoded protein: CASTLSGMNTGELFF.

This clonotype appeared many times. This chain joins TRBV27 and TRBJ2-6; D unresolved. This CDR3 has 14 amino acids. V was trimmed by 5 bases and J by 2 bases, leaving 7 bases between them. The germline V gene has CDR1 MNHEY and CDR2 SMNVEV (reference sequence). The CDR3 DNA reads TGTGCCAGCAGTCCGCCGGCTGGGGCCAACGTCCTGACTTTC. It yields the protein CASSPPAGANVLTF.

The rearrangement uses TRBV10-3 and TRBJ2-2; the match to TRBD2 covers 8 bases. Germline CDR1 ENHRY, CDR2 SYGVKD. This CDR3 comprises 16 residues. V was clipped by 5 bases and J by 3 bases; unmatched bases: 8. CDR3 residues: CAISQSGRGDTGELFF. DNA of the CDR3: TGTGCCATCAGTCAAAGCGGGAGAGGGGACACCGGGGAGCTGTTTTTT.

This clonotype has a handful of counts. This sequence joins TRBV19 and TRBJ1-2, with D hard to call. This CDR3 contains 11 residues. V lost 3 bases, J lost 7 bases, and 6 bases lay in between. The germline V gene encodes CDR1 LNHDA and CDR2 SQIVND (reference sequence). CDR3 sequence (DNA): TGTGCCAGTAGTATCCTGTCTGGCTACACCTTC. Protein: CASSILSGYTF.

There are a few counts of this clonotype. The chain couples TRBV28 to TRBJ2-7; the match to TRBD2 covers 9 bases. CDR1 and CDR2 (germline): MDHEN, SYDVKM. CDR3 length: 18 residues. After removal of 3 bases from V and 2 bases from J, the junction contained 14 bases not matched to a gene. CDR3 residues: CASSFPPGGGLAPYEQYF. In DNA, the CDR3 is TGTGCCAGCAGTTTCCCACCGGGGGGGGGACTAGCCCCCTACGAGCAGTACTTC.

This clonotype turned up a few times. This rearrangement joins TRBV7-2 to TRBJ2-3; D not certain. The CDR3 is made up of 14 amino acids. The germline gives CDR1 SGHTA, CDR2 FQGNSA. Trimming took off 5 bases at V and 2 bases at J, with 11 bases between the two ends. For the CDR3, the DNA is TGTGCCAGCAGCCTACGGGCTTTCACAGATACGCAGTATTTT. Its protein is CASSLRAFTDTQYF.

This clonotype was picked up a small number of times. The J gene is TRBJ2-5, the V gene TRBV6-6, with D maybe TRBD2 (6 bases). This CDR3 has 12 amino acids. V dropped 7 bases and J dropped 4 bases, with 10 bases sitting between them. Per germline, CDR1 MNHNY and CDR2 SVGAGI (reference sequence). CDR3 loop: CASKAGGETQYF. CDR3 sequence (DNA): TGTGCCAGCAAAGCGGGCGGAGAGACCCAGTACTTC.

V gene TRBV7-9 combines with J gene TRBJ2-1; D unresolved. The CDR3 totals 14 residues. Germline V CDR1 and CDR2: SEHNR, FQNEAQ (reference sequence). V was pared by 5 bases and J by 2 bases, with 10 bases between. The CDR3 here is CASSPRVPYNEQFF. The CDR3 region has the DNA TGTGCCAGCAGCCCCAGAGTCCCCTACAATGAGCAGTTCTTC.

CDR3 nucleotide sequence: TGTGCCAGCAGTGCCTTGGGGGGCGGGAGTAAGAATGAGCAGTTCTTC. Its protein is CASSALGGGSKNEQFF. The chain joins TRBV9 to TRBJ2-1; TRBD2 might be the D (7 bases). Germline V gene data show CDR1 as SGDLS and CDR2 as YYNGEE. The CDR3 contains 16 residues. Trimming took off 5 bases at V and 7 bases at J, with 22 bases between the two ends.

In its sample, this clonotype was seen a few times. V usage is TRBV20-1 and J usage is TRBJ2-2, with D possibly matching TRBD2 (6 bases). The length of the CDR3 is 16 residues. Germline V CDR1 and CDR2: DFQATT, SNEGSKA (reference sequence). Trimming shortened V by 2 bases and J by 3 bases, and 16 bases separated the two germline ends. The CDR3 sequence is CSARRDLETHTGELFF. The CDR3 nucleotides read TGCAGTGCTAGAAGGGACTTAGAAACCCACACCGGGGAGCTGTTTTTT.